This T cell receptor beta chain was profiled in a study of early T cells in non-severe SARS-CoV-2 infection. General study findings and limits: Matching with VDJdb favored anti-spike CD8 responses (missing private and CD4 specificities).

With 3 bases removed from V and 0 bases from J, the gap between germline ends came to 15 bases. Germline-derived CDR1 and CDR2 are MNHEY and SVGAGI. This CDR3 contains 16 residues. This clonotype was detected ten times or more. What it binds is unknown. In the library, individual cDNA molecules carried attached unique molecular identifiers. TCRdb fed the 5' RACE reads into MiXCR, producing one record per CDR3 protein. The top ten clones hold 20% to 25% of a sample with fewer than 40,000 distinct CDR3 sequences, about 4.9% of them seen once. The sequenced sample consisted of whole blood. The rearrangement links TRBV6-5 to TRBJ2-7; D is unresolved. This clonotype was obtained from an adult who was a healthcare worker with PCR-confirmed SARS-CoV-2 infection or an uninfected control (not recorded which). The CDR3 here is CASSYSPSPSSYEQYF. The CDR3 nucleotides read TGTGCCAGCAGTTATTCCCCGAGCCCCAGCTCCTACGAGCAGTACTTC.